Shown below are 8 T cell receptor beta chains from a single sample sequenced in a study of Graves' ophthalmopathy and Graves' hyperthyroidism. For repertoire sequencing, the TCR beta CDR3 regions were amplified from RNA transcripts. An initial RT-PCR round employing HTBI primers preceded a second-round multiplex PCR. TCRdb reprocessed the multiplex PCR reads with MiXCR, giving one entry per CDR3 protein. Of 650,000 to 800,000 distinct CDR3 sequences in the sample, roughly 41% were seen once. The sample taken for sequencing was peripheral blood. The receptors here all came from an adult man with Graves' ophthalmopathy.

As to this clonotype: An end of the junction does not agree with germline; a read error may underlie this. V usage is TRBV20-1 and J usage is TRBJ2-2; 8 positions match TRBD2. CDR3 length: 16 residues. The germline V gene has CDR1 DFQATT and CDR2 SNEGSKA (reference sequence). In DNA form, the CDR3 reads TGCAGTGCTAGAGATGCCAAGCGGGGGAACATCGGGGAGCTGTTTTTT. This codes for CSARDAKRGNIGELFF.

The CDR3 sequence: CAWSADTNTEAFF. The CDR3 DNA reads as TGTGCCTGGAGTGCGGATACGAACACTGAAGCTTTCTTT. The chain couples TRBV30 to TRBJ1-1; D is uncertain. Between the trimmed V and J ends, which lost 1 base and 1 base, there was a span of 7 bases. The CDR3 has 13 amino acids. Germline CDR1 is GTSNPN and CDR2 is SVGIG (reference sequence).

Worth noting for this clonotype: Germline is not matched at one junction end, which may reflect a read error. CDR3 residues: CASSFPGGQGTQYF. The CDR3, as DNA: TGTGCCAGCAGCTTCCCCGGGGGTCAAGGGACCCAGTACTTC. This chain uses TRBV7-3 with TRBJ2-5, with D perhaps TRBD2 (6 bases). Looked up from germline, CDR1 is SGHTA and CDR2 is FQGTGA. This CDR3 is built from 14 residues.

The rearrangement joins TRBV4-3 to TRBJ1-2, with D possibly TRBD1 on 6 matching bases. V gave up 1 base and J gave up 4 bases, with 13 bases separating them. CDR1 is LGHNA and CDR2 is YSLEER in the germline V gene. The length of the CDR3 is 15 residues. CDR3 nucleotides: TGCGCCAGCAGCCAAGCGGGGGCGCAGAGCTATGGCTACACCTTC. Protein product: CASSQAGAQSYGYTF.

The chain uses TRBV29-1 and TRBJ2-5; D is undetermined. Trimming shortened V by 7 bases and J by 5 bases, and 14 bases separated the two germline ends. The CDR3 sequence is 12 residues long. Germline V gene sequence: CDR1 SQVTM, CDR2 ANQGSEA. CDR3 residues: CSEDVILETQYF. The CDR3 nucleotides read TGCAGCGAAGATGTTATCTTGGAGACCCAGTACTTC.

V and J are TRBV9 and TRBJ2-5; 12 nucleotides align to TRBD2. The CDR3 loop spans 15 amino acids. The germline V gene encodes CDR1 SGDLS and CDR2 YYNGEE. V lost 4 bases and J lost 2; bases outside the gene matches: 3. DNA of the CDR3: TGTGCCAGCAGCCTAGCGGGAGGGTTACAAGAGACCCAGTACTTC. Protein product: CASSLAGGLQETQYF.

This clonotype was seen repeatedly, ten times or more. This CDR3 is CASSATGNEKLFF. In nucleotides, the CDR3 is TGTGCCAGCAGCGCCACAGGGAATGAAAAACTGTTTTTT. This chain connects TRBV12-3 or TRBV12-4 to TRBJ1-4, with D perhaps matching TRBD1 (6 bases). CDR3 size: 13 residues. V was clipped by 6 bases and J by 5 bases, with 10 bases between them.

The chain has TRBV2 and TRBJ2-3; 10 bases are a match to TRBD2. This CDR3 comprises 14 residues. The junction had 3 bases not matched to a gene; V was cut back by 6 bases and J by 3 bases. Germline values: CDR1 SNHLY, CDR2 FYNNEI. CDR3 loop: CASSPGLATDTQYF. The CDR3 DNA follows: TGTGCCAGCAGCCCGGGACTAGCGACAGATACGCAGTATTTT. Complete variable domain (other parts from reference TRBV2 and TRBJ2-3): EPEVTQTPSHQVTQMGQEVILRCVPISNHLYFYWYRQILGQKVEFLVSFYNNEISEKSEIFDDQFSVERPDGSNFTLKIRSTKLEDSAMYFCASSPGLATDTQYFGPGTRLTVL.